The 27 T cell receptor beta chains in this list originate from one sample, sequenced in a study of metastatic and nonmetastatic thyroid tumors. TCRdb re-called the PCR reads with MiXCR. This table holds about 33,000 clones, 11% found once. Patients had received no treatment of any kind before thyroid surgery. The sample was blood. The receptors come from a female donor with papillary thyroid cancer or a benign thyroid nodule (not recorded which). Some clones in this sample may be carry-over from other donors' samples.

This clone was seen repeatedly, ten times or more. CDR3 loop: CATQGSGKAFF. The DNA of the CDR3 is TGTGCCACCCAAGGCTCAGGAAAAGCTTTCTTT. This rearrangement joins TRBV6-1 to TRBJ1-1, with D unresolved. The CDR3 consists of 11 residues. Germline lookup yields CDR1 MNHNS and CDR2 SASEGT. V lost 10 bases and J 9 bases, leaving 15 bases between the germline ends.

This clone occurred many times. The chain combines TRBV6-2 or TRBV6-3 with TRBJ2-7; perhaps TRBD1 as D (6 bases). The CDR3 runs to 14 residues. Trimming shortened V by 2 bases and J by 5 bases, and 13 bases separated the two germline ends. Looked up from germline, CDR1 is MNHEY and CDR2 is SVGEGT. The CDR3 is CASSYMGALNEQYF. In nucleotides, the CDR3 is TGTGCCAGCAGTTACATGGGGGCGCTGAACGAGCAGTACTTC.

The sample holds many counts of this clone. The CDR3 loop reads CASSLGTGGLEQYF. The CDR3 DNA is TGTGCCAGCAGCCTCGGGACAGGGGGCCTCGAGCAGTACTTC. The chain has TRBV3-1 and TRBJ2-7, with 12 bases identical to TRBD1. Germline V gene lookup returns CDR1 LGHDT and CDR2 YNNKEL (reference sequence). The CDR3 covers 14 residues. After removal of 4 bases from V and 6 bases from J, the junction contained 4 bases not matched to a gene.

This clone was seen many times. Here the CDR3 DNA reads TGTGCCAGTAGTATAGTCGGGCAGTACTATGGCTACACCTTC. As protein: CASSIVGQYYGYTF. The chain carries TRBV19 and TRBJ1-2; D remains ambiguous. The CDR3 sequence is 14 residues long. Germline V gene data show CDR1 as LNHDA and CDR2 as SQIVND (reference sequence). Trimming took off 1 base at V and 3 bases at J, with 9 bases between the two ends.

There are many counts of this clone. This rearrangement joins TRBV18 to TRBJ1-4; 9 bases are a match to TRBD1. Trimming took 6 bases from V and 8 from J; bases not matched to a gene: 4. The CDR3 is 13 amino acids. Per germline, CDR1 KGHSH and CDR2 LQKENI. The CDR3 DNA sequence: TGTGCCAGCTCTCCGGGACAGGGCGAAAAACTGTTTTTT. Translation: CASSPGQGEKLFF.

Turning to this clone: A much larger clone lies one base from this, so it may be a read error. The missing conserved phenylalanine or tryptophan at the end of this CDR3 makes a read error likely. The chain carries TRBV4-1 and TRBJ1-1, with D uncertain. Trimming cost V 5 bases and J 8 bases, with 9 bases left between them. CDR1 and CDR2 (germline): MGHRA, YSYEKL. There are 11 residues in the CDR3. The CDR3 DNA follows: TGCGCCAGCAGCTCCGCGACAGAAGCTTTCTCT. Its protein product is CASSSATEAFS.

This clone was seen at least ten times. V and J are TRBV6-5 and TRBJ1-2, with 8 bases fitting TRBD1. The ends lost 0 bases at V and 6 bases at J; junction bases unmatched: 6. This CDR3 is 15 amino acids long. The germline CDR1 and CDR2 sequences are MNHEY and SVGAGI. DNA of the CDR3: TGTGCCAGCAGTTACTCAGGGACAGGACGTGATGGCTACACCTTC. Amino acid sequence: CASSYSGTGRDGYTF.

This clone was detected ten times or more. J is TRBJ1-1 and V is TRBV6-1; no clear D gene. V gave up 7 bases and J gave up 0 bases, with 18 bases separating them. CDR1 is MNHNS and CDR2 is SASEGT in the germline V gene. The CDR3 has 16 residues. CDR3 nucleotide sequence: TGTGCCAGCATCCCAACGAGATACACATTGAACACTGAAGCTTTCTTT. Residues: CASIPTRYTLNTEAFF.

This clone was observed many times. The V gene is TRBV5-1, the J gene TRBJ2-1; 7 nucleotides match TRBD2. This CDR3 region has 15 residues. Germline V lookup: CDR1 SGHRS, CDR2 YFSETQ. Trimming removed 3 bases from V and 2 bases from J; junction bases left unmatched: 5. The CDR3 sequence: CASSSSSGTYNEQFF. In DNA, the CDR3 is TGCGCCAGCAGCTCTTCTAGCGGAACCTACAATGAGCAGTTCTTC.

This clone came up many times. The V and J genes are TRBV9 and TRBJ2-2; no firm D call. The CDR3 sequence is 14 residues long. Per germline, CDR1 SGDLS and CDR2 YYNGEE. V dropped 0 bases and J dropped 5 bases, with 8 bases sitting between them. The CDR3, as DNA: TGTGCCAGCAGCGTAGCTTCCCGGACCGGGGAGCTGTTTTTT. This translates into CASSVASRTGELFF. The full variable domain, its missing parts supplied by reference TRBV9 and TRBJ2-2, is DSGVTQTPKHLITATGQRVTLRCSPRSGDLSVYWYQQSLDQGLQFLIQYYNGEERAKGNILERFSAQQFPDLHSELNLSSLELGDSALYFCASSVASRTGELFFGEGSRLTVL.

In this sample, this clone turned up many times. The genes are TRBV30 and TRBJ1-1, with a weak D call TRBD1 (5 bases). The CDR3 runs to 13 residues. Trimming removed 1 base at V and 4 bases at J, with 10 bases between. Per the germline V gene, CDR1 is GTSNPN and CDR2 is SVGIG (reference sequence). CDR3 loop: CAWSGTGVTEAFF. The CDR3 DNA is TGTGCCTGGAGTGGAACAGGAGTCACTGAAGCTTTCTTT.

This clone was found many times. This chain uses TRBV5-1 with TRBJ2-7; possible D gene TRBD1, 5 bases. V lost 0 bases and J lost 2, with 9 bases in between. This CDR3 contains 14 residues. The germline V gene encodes CDR1 SGHRS and CDR2 YFSETQ. CDR3 residues: CASSLGQITYEQYF. DNA for the CDR3: TGCGCCAGCAGCTTGGGACAGATTACCTACGAGCAGTACTTC.

The chain recombines TRBV19 with TRBJ2-3, with 7 bases matching TRBD1. V trimming: 3 bases; J trimming: 7 bases; junction bases outside the gene matches: 7. CDR1 and CDR2 from the germline V gene are LNHDA and SQIVND (reference sequence). This CDR3 has 14 residues. The CDR3 nucleotides read TGTGCCAGTAGTATGACTGACAGGGCTAATACGCAGTATTTT. Encoded protein: CASSMTDRANTQYF.

The rearrangement links TRBV28 to TRBJ1-1; D gene unclear. This CDR3 contains 12 residues. CDR1 MDHEN and CDR2 SYDVKM come from the germline V gene. V was trimmed by 5 bases and J by 5 bases, leaving 9 bases between them. The CDR3 spells CASSPLWTEAFF. CDR3 DNA sequence: TGTGCCAGCAGTCCTCTATGGACTGAAGCTTTCTTT.

This chain links TRBV5-6 with TRBJ2-4; tentatively, D is TRBD2 (5 bases). V was trimmed by 0 bases and J by 0 bases, leaving 10 bases between them. Germline V gene sequence: CDR1 SGHDT, CDR2 YYEEEE. The CDR3 contains 16 residues. DNA of the CDR3: TGTGCCAGCAGCTTGGAGGAGGCTGGAGCCAAAAACATTCAGTACTTC. Translation: CASSLEEAGAKNIQYF.

V usage is TRBV6-5 and J usage is TRBJ2-5; 11 bases align to TRBD2. Germline lookup yields CDR1 MNHEY and CDR2 SVGAGI. This CDR3 has 15 residues. The V and J ends lost 4 bases and 4 bases, in that order; junction bases with no gene match: 5. CDR3 DNA sequence: TGTGCCAGCAGTTTGACTAGCGGGATAGGAGAGACCCAGTACTTC. The encoded protein is CASSLTSGIGETQYF.

This clone turned up a few times. A read error is possible here, since a much larger clone lies one base away. The chain has TRBV11-2 and TRBJ1-1; D unresolved. The CDR3 spans 13 residues. CDR1 SGHAT and CDR2 FQNNGV come from the germline V gene. The CDR3 DNA reads as TGTGCCAGCAGCCTTGAGTGGAACACTGAATCTTTCTTT. Protein sequence: CASSLEWNTESFF.

This clone was recorded at least ten times. This chain links TRBV5-1 with TRBJ2-7; tentatively, D is TRBD1 or TRBD2 (6 bases each). The CDR3 is made up of 14 amino acids. V was pared by 1 base and J by 2 bases, with 10 bases between. Germline V gives CDR1 SGHRS, CDR2 YFSETQ. The CDR3, as DNA: TGCGCCAGCAGCTTGTGGGGGGCGGCCTACGAGCAGTACTTC. This sequence encodes CASSLWGAAYEQYF.

In this sample, this clone turned up many times. The chain uses TRBV20-1 and TRBJ2-7; no reliable D call. V was cut by 3 bases and J by 1 base, with 7 bases left in between. Germline assignment: CDR1 DFQATT and CDR2 SNEGSKA (reference sequence). CDR3 size: 12 residues. CDR3 loop: CSASGESYEQYF. The CDR3 nucleotides are TGCAGTGCTAGCGGAGAATCCTACGAGCAGTACTTC.

This clone has at least ten counts. The chain links TRBV2 to TRBJ2-3; the D is unclear. The CDR3 consists of 14 residues. Germline loops: CDR1 SNHLY, CDR2 FYNNEI. Trimming stripped 6 bases from V and 1 base from J, with 11 bases between. CDR3 sequence: CASRQEFGTDTQYF. CDR3 in DNA: TGTGCCAGCAGGCAGGAGTTTGGCACAGATACGCAGTATTTT. Based on the CDR3 plus reference TRBV2 and TRBJ2-3, the full variable domain is EPEVTQTPSHQVTQMGQEVILRCVPISNHLYFYWYRQILGQKVEFLVSFYNNEISEKSEIFDDQFSVERPDGSNFTLKIRSTKLEDSAMYFCASRQEFGTDTQYFGPGTRLTVL.

This clone was recorded many times. The chain is built from TRBV5-6 and TRBJ2-1; TRBD2 matches 14 bases. Germline V gene sequence: CDR1 SGHDT, CDR2 YYEEEE. The CDR3 spans 15 residues. V trimming: 4 bases; J trimming: 10 bases; junction bases outside the gene matches: 7. The CDR3: CASSGGLAGAREQFF. The CDR3 region has the DNA TGTGCCAGCAGCGGGGGACTAGCGGGAGCTCGGGAGCAGTTCTTC.

V is TRBV24-1 and J is TRBJ2-7; D unclear. Germline CDR1 is KGHDR and CDR2 is SFDVKD. Trimming pared 3 bases from V and 4 bases from J, leaving 12 bases between. The length of the CDR3 is 14 residues. The CDR3 bases are TGTGCCACCAGTGATAGCACAGCGAGTTACGAGCAGTACTTC. Its protein is CATSDSTASYEQYF.

The sample holds many counts of this clone. The J gene is TRBJ2-1, the V gene TRBV19; 9 nucleotides agree with TRBD2. CDR3 length: 13 residues. With V trimmed by 9 bases and J by 8 bases, 8 bases remained unmatched. Germline CDR1 reads LNHDA; CDR2 reads SQIVND (reference sequence). The CDR3 DNA is TGTGCCAGCTCAAAAGCGGGAGGAGATGAGCAGTTCTTC. Residues: CASSKAGGDEQFF.

The chain recombines TRBV18 with TRBJ1-5, with TRBD1 as a possible D gene (6 bases). V was cut by 4 bases and J by 6 bases, with 16 bases left in between. CDR1 and CDR2 from the germline V gene are KGHSH and LQKENI. The CDR3 is made up of 15 amino acids. CDR3 sequence: CASSQTASGVQPQHF. As DNA, the CDR3 is TGTGCCAGCTCACAGACCGCTTCAGGGGTTCAGCCCCAGCATTTT.

On this clone itself: Within the sample, other DNA sequences also encode this same CDR3. The chain couples TRBV6-1 to TRBJ1-5; a weak D match, TRBD1 (5 bases). Per the germline V gene, CDR1 is MNHNS and CDR2 is SASEGT. The CDR3 length is 16 residues. V was clipped by 6 bases and J by 4 bases, with 19 bases between them. In DNA form, the CDR3 reads TGTGCCAGCAGCGCTGCTGTGGGGCAGGGTAATCAGCCCCAGCATTTT. Translation gives CASSAAVGQGNQPQHF.

This clone was detected many times. The V and J genes are TRBV2 and TRBJ1-2, with 7 bases lining up with TRBD1. Germline CDR1 SNHLY, CDR2 FYNNEI. This CDR3 contains 14 residues. J gave up 2 bases and V 6 bases, and 6 bases lay outside the gene matches. The CDR3 sequence: CASRTGNLNYGYTF. CDR3 in DNA: TGTGCCAGCAGGACAGGGAATTTAAACTATGGCTACACCTTC.

This clone was observed many times. The rearrangement uses TRBV28 and TRBJ1-1, with D possibly being TRBD1 (6 bases). Trimming left V 3 bases short and J 3 bases short, with 14 bases between. Germline lookup yields CDR1 MDHEN and CDR2 SYDVKM. CDR3 length equals 15 residues. CDR3 loop: CASSFHRGAYTEAFF. Here the CDR3 DNA reads TGTGCCAGCAGTTTCCATCGGGGGGCCTACACTGAAGCTTTCTTT. Supplemented by reference TRBV28 and TRBJ1-1, the full variable domain reads DVKVTQSSRYLVKRTGEKVFLECVQDMDHENMFWYRQDPGLGLRLIYFSYDVKMKEKGDIPEGYSVSREKKERFSLILESASTNQTSMYLCASSFHRGAYTEAFFGQGTRLTVV.